This TCR beta chain was identified in a study of T cell responses to AZD1222 COVID-19 vaccine. Sequencing was performed with immunoSEQ multiplex PCR; in TCRdb, only in-frame clones are kept and a portion is missing. The sample carries about 84,000 clones, approximately 85% recorded once. Germline lookup yields CDR1 SGHKS and CDR2 YYEKEE (reference sequence). The CDR3 contains 14 residues. After removal of 6 bases from V and 5 bases from J, the junction contained 7 bases not matched to a gene. The gene calls are TRBV5-5 and TRBJ2-1, with 8 bases aligning to TRBD1. This TCR was recovered from an adult who received the AZD1222 COVID-19 vaccine. The specimen comprised peripheral blood, sampled 28 days after the second AZD1222 dose. CDR3 nucleotide sequence: TGTGCCAGCATCCGGGACAGGCCAGACAATGAGCAGTTCTTC. Amino acids: CASIRDRPDNEQFF.